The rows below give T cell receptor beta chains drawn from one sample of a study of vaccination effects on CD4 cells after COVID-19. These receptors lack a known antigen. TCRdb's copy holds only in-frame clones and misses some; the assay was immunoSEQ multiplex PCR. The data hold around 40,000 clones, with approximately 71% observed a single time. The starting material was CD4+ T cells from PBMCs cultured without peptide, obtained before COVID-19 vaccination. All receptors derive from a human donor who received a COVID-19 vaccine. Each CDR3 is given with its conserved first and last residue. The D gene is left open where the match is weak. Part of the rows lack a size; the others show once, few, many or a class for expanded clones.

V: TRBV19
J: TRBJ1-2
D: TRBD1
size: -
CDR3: CATTPGTGTGGYTF
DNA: TGTGCGACTACCCCCGGGACAGGGACAGGTGGCTACACCTTC

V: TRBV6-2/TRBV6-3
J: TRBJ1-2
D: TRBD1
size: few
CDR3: CASSGLGGGLGRKVYTF
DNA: TGTGCCAGCAGTGGCTTAGGGGGCGGACTGGGACGGAAAGTCTACACCTTC

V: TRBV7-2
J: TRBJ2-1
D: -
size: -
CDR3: CASSFYSTNEQFF
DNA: TGTGCCAGCAGCTTTTATAGCACCAATGAGCAGTTCTTC

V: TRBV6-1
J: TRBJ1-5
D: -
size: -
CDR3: CASSAPTYGGNQPQHF
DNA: TGTGCCAGCAGTGCCCCGACCTACGGGGGGAATCAGCCCCAGCATTTT

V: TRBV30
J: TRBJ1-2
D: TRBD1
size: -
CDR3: CAWSVKGARGYTF
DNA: TGTGCCTGGAGTGTAAAGGGGGCGCGCGGCTACACCTTC

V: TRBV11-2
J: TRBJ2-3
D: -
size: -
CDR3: CASSLGGPSQYF
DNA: TGTGCCAGCAGCCTCGGAGGCCCGTCGCAGTATTTT

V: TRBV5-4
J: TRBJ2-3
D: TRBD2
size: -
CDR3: CASSLGREEKDTQYF
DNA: TGTGCCAGCAGCTTGGGGCGGGAGGAGAAAGATACGCAGTATTTT

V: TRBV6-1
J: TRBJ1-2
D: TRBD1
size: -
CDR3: CASSEAGGTVGYTF
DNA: TGTGCCAGCAGTGAAGCGGGTGGGACAGTTGGCTACACCTTC

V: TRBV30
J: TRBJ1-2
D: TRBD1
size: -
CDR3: CAWSLGQGRGYTF
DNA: TGTGCCTGGAGTCTCGGACAGGGACGCGGCTACACCTTC

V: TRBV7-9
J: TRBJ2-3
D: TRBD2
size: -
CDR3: CASSPLAGGGAEYF
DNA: TGTGCCAGCAGTCCACTAGCGGGAGGAGGGGCTGAGTATTTT

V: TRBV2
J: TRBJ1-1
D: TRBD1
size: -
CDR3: CASSRQGEDTEAFF
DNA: TGTGCCAGCAGTCGACAGGGTGAAGACACTGAAGCTTTCTTT

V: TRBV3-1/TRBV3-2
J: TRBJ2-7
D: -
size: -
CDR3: CASSQRGEQYF
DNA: TGTGCCAGCAGCCAACGGGGTGAGCAGTACTTC

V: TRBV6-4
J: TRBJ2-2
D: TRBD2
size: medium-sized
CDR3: CASRGTSESGELFF
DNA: TGTGCCAGTCGCGGGACTAGCGAGTCCGGGGAGCTGTTTTTT

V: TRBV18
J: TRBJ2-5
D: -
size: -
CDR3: CASSPSQGVETQYF
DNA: TGTGCCAGCTCACCTTCCCAGGGAGTAGAGACCCAGTACTTC

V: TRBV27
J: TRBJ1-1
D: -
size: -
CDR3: CASSLLTGGTEAFF
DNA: TGTGCCAGCAGTTTACTCACTGGGGGCACTGAAGCTTTCTTT

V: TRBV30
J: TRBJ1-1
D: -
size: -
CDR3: CAWRRGSTEAFF
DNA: TGTGCCTGGAGGAGGGGATCCACTGAAGCTTTCTTT

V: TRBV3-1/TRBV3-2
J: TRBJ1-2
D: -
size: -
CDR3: CASSPFGRGYTF
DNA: TGTGCCAGCAGCCCTTTTGGGAGAGGCTACACCTTC

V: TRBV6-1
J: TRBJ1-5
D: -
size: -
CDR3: CASSDNQPQHF
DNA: TGTGCCAGCAGTGATAATCAGCCCCAGCATTTT

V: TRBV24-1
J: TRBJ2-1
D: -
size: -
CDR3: CATSDPGPNSYNEQFF
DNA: TGTGCCACCAGTGATCCGGGACCCAACTCCTACAATGAGCAGTTCTTC

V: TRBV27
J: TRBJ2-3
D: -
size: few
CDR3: CASSPRGHSSTDTQYF
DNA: TGTGCCAGCAGTCCTAGGGGACACTCAAGCACAGATACGCAGTATTTT

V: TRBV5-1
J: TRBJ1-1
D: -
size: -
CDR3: CASSISGAGGTEAFF
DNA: TGCGCCAGCAGTATATCAGGGGCGGGTGGCACTGAAGCTTTCTTT

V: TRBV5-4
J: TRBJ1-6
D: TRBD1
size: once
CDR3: CASSQGQGFYSPLHF
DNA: TGTGCCAGCAGCCAAGGACAGGGGTTTTATTCACCCCTCCACTTT

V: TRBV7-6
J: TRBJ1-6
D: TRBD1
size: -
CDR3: CASSLVEQGYNSPLHF
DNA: TGTGCCAGCAGCTTAGTAGAACAGGGGTATAATTCACCCCTCCACTTT

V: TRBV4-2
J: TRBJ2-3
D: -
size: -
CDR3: CASSPPGADTQYF
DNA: TGTGCCAGCAGCCCCCCGGGGGCAGATACGCAGTATTTT

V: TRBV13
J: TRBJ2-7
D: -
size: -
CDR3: CASSFAHRTVRAYEQYF
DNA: TGTGCCAGCAGCTTTGCCCACAGGACAGTTCGGGCCTACGAGCAGTACTTC

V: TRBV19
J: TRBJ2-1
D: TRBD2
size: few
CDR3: CASSPGTSGNEQFF
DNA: TGTGCCAGTAGTCCAGGGACTAGCGGCAATGAGCAGTTCTTC

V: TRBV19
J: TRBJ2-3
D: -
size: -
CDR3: CASSPGDSSTDTQYF
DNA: TGTGCCAGTAGCCCAGGCGATTCTAGCACAGATACGCAGTATTTT

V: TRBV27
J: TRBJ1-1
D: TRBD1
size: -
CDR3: CASTPLGQGDCEAFF
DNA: TGTGCCAGCACCCCCTTAGGACAGGGGGATTGTGAAGCTTTCTTT

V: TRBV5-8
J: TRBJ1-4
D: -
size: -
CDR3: CASSLQETNEKLFF
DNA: TGTGCCAGCAGCTTGCAGGAGACTAATGAAAAACTGTTTTTT

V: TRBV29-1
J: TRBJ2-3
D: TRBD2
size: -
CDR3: CSGSGTSPDTQYF
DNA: TGCAGCGGATCCGGGACTAGCCCAGATACGCAGTATTTT

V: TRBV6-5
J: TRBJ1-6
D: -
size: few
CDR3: CASSLERNNSPLHF
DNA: TGTGCCAGCAGTCTGGAAAGAAATAATTCACCCCTCCACTTT

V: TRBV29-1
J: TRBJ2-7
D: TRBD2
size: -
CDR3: CSVELAGGLEQYF
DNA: TGCAGCGTTGAGCTAGCGGGAGGGCTCGAGCAGTACTTC

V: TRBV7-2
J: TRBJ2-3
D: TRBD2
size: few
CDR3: CASSLSGGAFVGTDTQYF
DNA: TGTGCCAGCAGCCTGAGCGGGGGGGCCTTCGTGGGCACAGATACGCAGTATTTT

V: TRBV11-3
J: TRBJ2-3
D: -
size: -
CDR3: CASSLEVDTQYF
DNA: TGTGCCAGCAGCTTAGAGGTGGATACGCAGTATTTT

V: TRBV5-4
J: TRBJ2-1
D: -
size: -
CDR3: CASSLRGGGGVNEQFF
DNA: TGTGCCAGCAGCTTGAGGGGGGGCGGGGGAGTAAATGAGCAGTTCTTC

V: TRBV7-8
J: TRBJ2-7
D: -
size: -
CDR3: CASSLYAGDEQYF
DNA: TGTGCCAGCAGCTTATACGCAGGGGACGAGCAGTACTTC

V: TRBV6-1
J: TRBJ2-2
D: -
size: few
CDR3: CASRFAEPTGELFF
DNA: TGTGCCAGCAGATTCGCCGAGCCCACCGGGGAGCTGTTTTTT

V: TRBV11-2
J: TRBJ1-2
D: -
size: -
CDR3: CASSTRRWYGYTF
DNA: TGTGCCAGCAGCACCAGACGGTGGTATGGCTACACCTTC

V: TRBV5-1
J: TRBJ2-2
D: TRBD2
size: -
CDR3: CASSLFSSGGTNTGELFF
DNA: TGCGCCAGCAGCTTGTTCTCTAGCGGGGGTACGAACACCGGGGAGCTGTTTTTT

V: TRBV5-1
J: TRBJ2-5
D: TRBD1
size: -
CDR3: CASSLTGQVIQETQYF
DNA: TGCGCCAGCAGCTTAACGGGACAGGTCATACAAGAGACCCAGTACTTC

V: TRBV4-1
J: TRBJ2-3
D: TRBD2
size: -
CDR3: CASSPLPLAGGSPFSTDTQYF
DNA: TGCGCCAGCAGTCCCCTTCCCCTGGCGGGGGGGTCCCCCTTTAGCACAGATACGCAGTATTTT

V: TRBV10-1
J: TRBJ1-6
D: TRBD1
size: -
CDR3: CASSAGQGSNSPLHF
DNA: TGCGCCAGCAGCGCGGGACAGGGATCCAATTCACCCCTCCACTTT

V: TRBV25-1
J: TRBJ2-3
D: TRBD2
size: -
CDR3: CASSEGAWGAGGDTQYF
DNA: TGTGCCAGCAGTGAAGGGGCCTGGGGAGCGGGGGGGGATACGCAGTATTTT

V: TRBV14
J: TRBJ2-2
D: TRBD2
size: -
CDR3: CASSQLAGFTGELFF
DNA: TGTGCCAGCAGCCAACTAGCGGGGTTCACCGGGGAGCTGTTTTTT

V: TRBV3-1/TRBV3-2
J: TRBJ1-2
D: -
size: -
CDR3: CASSQGDWAGGYTF
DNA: TGTGCCAGCAGCCAAGGGGACTGGGCGGGAGGCTACACCTTC

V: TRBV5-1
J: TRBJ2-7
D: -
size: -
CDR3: CASSLDTVAVSYEQYF
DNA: TGCGCCAGCAGCTTGGACACCGTAGCGGTCTCCTACGAGCAGTACTTC

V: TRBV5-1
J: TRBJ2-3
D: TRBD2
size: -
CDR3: CASSYGVSGGTDTQYF
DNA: TGCGCCAGCAGTTATGGGGTGAGCGGGGGCACAGATACGCAGTATTTT

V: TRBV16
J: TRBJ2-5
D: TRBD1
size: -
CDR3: CASSQPSRTGIVETQYF
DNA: TGTGCCAGCAGCCAACCTTCTCGGACAGGTATCGTTGAGACCCAGTACTTC

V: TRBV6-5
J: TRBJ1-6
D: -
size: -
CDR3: CASAHRDSYNSPLHF
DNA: TGTGCCAGCGCCCACAGGGATTCCTATAATTCACCCCTCCACTTT